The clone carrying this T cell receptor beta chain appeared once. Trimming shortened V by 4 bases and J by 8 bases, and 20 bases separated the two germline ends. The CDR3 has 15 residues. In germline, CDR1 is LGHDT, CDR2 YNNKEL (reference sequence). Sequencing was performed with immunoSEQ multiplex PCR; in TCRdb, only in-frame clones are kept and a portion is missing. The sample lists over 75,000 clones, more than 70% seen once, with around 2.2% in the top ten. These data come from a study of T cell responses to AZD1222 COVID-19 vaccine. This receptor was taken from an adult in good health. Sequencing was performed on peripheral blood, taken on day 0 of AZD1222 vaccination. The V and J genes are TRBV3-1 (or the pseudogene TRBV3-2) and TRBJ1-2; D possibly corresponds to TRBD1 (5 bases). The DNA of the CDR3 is TGTGCCAGCAGCCTAATGGGGGAGGCTGGGGGAGGCTACACCTTC. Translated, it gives CASSLMGEAGGGYTF.